The clone carrying this T cell receptor (beta chain) turned up a few times. What it recognizes is unknown. V was pared by 0 bases and J by 4 bases, with 4 bases between. The CDR3 runs to 14 residues. In germline, CDR1 is SEHNR, CDR2 FQNEAQ (reference sequence). What was sequenced were expressed TCRB transcripts, since all of the isolated RNA had been reverse transcribed. TCRdb's copy holds only in-frame clones and misses some; the assay was immunoSEQ multiplex PCR. This sample has around 450,000 clones, with 11% found just once. The data originate from a study of beta chain features in type 1 diabetes. Study-wide context: Examination covered some 110,000,000 sorted cells spanning all samples. Study results and limitations: Researchers reported that naive, central memory and Treg TCRB repertoires appeared more similar in patients than in healthy donors. Shorter templates may be favored by PCR, equally so in patients and controls.

Post-sort purity exceeded 95% for all sorted populations. This sequence joins TRBV7-9 and TRBJ2-6; D is uncertain. Sequencing used naive CD4+ T cells from blood. The receptor was isolated from a young woman in good health. The CDR3 DNA follows: TGTGCCAGCAGCTTAGCTTCGGGGGCCAACGTCCTGACTTTC. This codes for CASSLASGANVLTF.